This entry features one T cell receptor (beta chain) sequence. Antigen unknown. The data are from a study of T cell clones after liver transplantation. Across the study: A pre-transplant mixed lymphocyte reaction with TCRbeta sequencing defined graft-donor-reactive clones followed in post-transplant blood. Pre-transplant mixed lymphocyte reactions yielded third-party-reactive TCRbeta sequences as comparators for graft-donor-reactive sequences. Broader study findings: Compared with third party-reactive sequences, donor-reactive ones declined more, independent of withdrawal success.

The assay was immunoSEQ multiplex PCR, and TCRdb's table has in-frame clones only and misses some. In the table there are around 51,000 clones, about nine tenths of which are singletons. CD3+CD4+ and CD3+CD8+ cells were FACS-sorted from thawed unstimulated PBMCs. Looked up from germline, CDR1 is MNHNY and CDR2 is SVGAGI (reference sequence). V dropped 2 bases and J dropped 4 bases, with 8 bases sitting between them. This CDR3 comprises 13 residues. The source was CD8+ T cells from blood, collected 12 months after liver transplant. This chain uses TRBV6-6 with TRBJ1-1, with D uncertain. The clonotype comes from a human patient who received a liver transplant. Some T cells may arise from the graft donor. As DNA, the CDR3 is TGTGCCAGCAGTTACCCTTCTGTCACTGAAGCTTTCTTT. Translation: CASSYPSVTEAFF.